This T cell receptor (beta chain) was captured by sequencing in a study of PD-L1 blockade in urothelial cancer. About the study: Males with urothelial cancer arising in the bladder constituted about 85% of the roughly 30 patients.

CDR3 size: 16 residues. Germline V CDR1 and CDR2: MNHEY, SMNVEV (reference sequence). Trimming removed 0 bases at V and 2 bases at J, with 14 bases between. Sequenced by immunoSEQ multiplex PCR; TCRdb stores in-frame clones only, minus some. Counted here are about 56,000 clones, over 75% occurring once; the ten biggest clones make up around 14%. Time point reported: pretreatment peripheral blood. This clone was found once. The TCR sequence derives from a man between 65 and 85 years old with urothelial cancer. This specimen consisted of PBMCs, obtained around atezolizumab (anti-PD-L1) treatment. The chain has TRBV27 and TRBJ2-7, with a possible D match to TRBD1 (6 bases). CDR3 nucleotide sequence: TGTGCCAGCAGTTTATCGGCGGACAGCCGAGCCTACGAGCAGTACTTC. It is translated as CASSLSADSRAYEQYF.